This is a list of T cell receptor beta chains from one sample in a study of memory CD4+ T cells and cytomegalovirus serostatus. Assay used: immunoSEQ multiplex PCR; TCRdb lists only in-frame clones, some missing. The repertoire holds around 84,000 clones, with roughly 80% as singletons. The source material was memory CD4+ T cells from blood. Receptor source: an adult in good health and CMV-seronegative. The CDR3 runs from the conserved cysteine through the conserved F or W. A D gene is named only where the DNA matches it firmly. Not all rows give a size; the values are once, few, many and, for expanded clones, a class.

cdr3_nt: TGTGCCAGCAGTCGCACGTTGACAGGGAGGTTGAGCGGGGAGCTGTTTTTT
cdr3_aa: CASSRTLTGRLSGELFF
v_call: TRBV28
j_call: TRBJ2-2
d_call: -
clone_size: once

cdr3_nt: TGTGCCAGCAGCCCCGCAGGGAGCTCCTACGAGCAGTACTTC
cdr3_aa: CASSPAGSSYEQYF
v_call: TRBV5-4
j_call: TRBJ2-7
d_call: -
clone_size: -

cdr3_nt: TGTGCCAGCAGGGACCGGGACAGGCTACATCGGATGTCCTACGAGCAGTACTTC
cdr3_aa: CASRDRDRLHRMSYEQYF
v_call: TRBV5-6
j_call: TRBJ2-7
d_call: TRBD1
clone_size: -

cdr3_nt: TGTGCCAGCAGGGGAGGGACCCGCGGCTACACCTTC
cdr3_aa: CASRGGTRGYTF
v_call: TRBV6-1
j_call: TRBJ1-2
d_call: -
clone_size: -

cdr3_nt: TGTGCCAGCAGCCAAGATCGGAGAGCGCTGTACTTC
cdr3_aa: CASSQDRRALYF
v_call: TRBV4-2
j_call: TRBJ2-5
d_call: -
clone_size: once

cdr3_nt: TGTGCCAGCTCGGGAAGCAATCAGCCCCAGCATTTT
cdr3_aa: CASSGSNQPQHF
v_call: TRBV2
j_call: TRBJ1-5
d_call: -
clone_size: few

cdr3_nt: TGTGCCAGCAGCTTAGAAGGGGGTAACTATGGCTACACCTTC
cdr3_aa: CASSLEGGNYGYTF
v_call: TRBV7-8
j_call: TRBJ1-2
d_call: -
clone_size: -

cdr3_nt: TGTGCCAGTAGTACCTCCCCGAGGCGGGGGACCTCCTACGAGCAGTACTTC
cdr3_aa: CASSTSPRRGTSYEQYF
v_call: TRBV19
j_call: TRBJ2-7
d_call: TRBD2
clone_size: -

cdr3_nt: TGTGCCAGCAGCTTGGCGGGGAACACTGAAGCTTTCTTT
cdr3_aa: CASSLAGNTEAFF
v_call: TRBV7-9
j_call: TRBJ1-1
d_call: -
clone_size: -

cdr3_nt: TGTGCCAGTAAGATGGCGGGAGAGACCCAGTACTTC
cdr3_aa: CASKMAGETQYF
v_call: TRBV19
j_call: TRBJ2-5
d_call: -
clone_size: -

cdr3_nt: TGTGCCAGCAAGCCCTCCGGGGCTAGTCTCGCCAATGAGCAGTTCTTC
cdr3_aa: CASKPSGASLANEQFF
v_call: TRBV5-8
j_call: TRBJ2-1
d_call: -
clone_size: many

cdr3_nt: TGTGCCAGCAGGGCTCAGGGGGCTTGGGAGACCCAGTACTTC
cdr3_aa: CASRAQGAWETQYF
v_call: TRBV6-5
j_call: TRBJ2-5
d_call: TRBD1
clone_size: -

cdr3_nt: TGTGCCAGCAGCTTGCGCCTCGCGAACACTGAAGCTTTCTTT
cdr3_aa: CASSLRLANTEAFF
v_call: TRBV11-2
j_call: TRBJ1-1
d_call: -
clone_size: few

cdr3_nt: TGCGCCAGCAGCTTGGTACCGGACAGGTATGGCAACGAGCAGTACTTC
cdr3_aa: CASSLVPDRYGNEQYF
v_call: TRBV5-1
j_call: TRBJ2-7
d_call: TRBD1
clone_size: -

cdr3_nt: TGTGCCACCAGCAGGGACAGCAGCTACGAGCAGTACTTC
cdr3_aa: CATSRDSSYEQYF
v_call: TRBV15
j_call: TRBJ2-7
d_call: -
clone_size: -

cdr3_nt: TGCGCCAGCAGCTTGGACAGGGTGAACACTGAAGCTTTCTTT
cdr3_aa: CASSLDRVNTEAFF
v_call: TRBV5-1
j_call: TRBJ1-1
d_call: -
clone_size: -

cdr3_nt: TGTGCCATCAGTGAGTCTACAGGGCCTATTGGTTACGAGCAGTACTTC
cdr3_aa: CAISESTGPIGYEQYF
v_call: TRBV10-3
j_call: TRBJ2-7
d_call: -
clone_size: -

cdr3_nt: TGTGCCAGCAGCACCAGACAGGCGCCGAACACTGAAGCTTTCTTT
cdr3_aa: CASSTRQAPNTEAFF
v_call: TRBV7-2
j_call: TRBJ1-1
d_call: -
clone_size: -

cdr3_nt: TGTGCCAGTAGCAGATCCGCTCCCCAGTTTGGGACGAAGACCTACGAGCAGTACTTC
cdr3_aa: CASSRSAPQFGTKTYEQYF
v_call: TRBV19
j_call: TRBJ2-7
d_call: -
clone_size: -

cdr3_nt: TGTGCCAGCAGGGGGTTTTGGACGAATGAAAAACTGTTTTTT
cdr3_aa: CASRGFWTNEKLFF
v_call: TRBV28
j_call: TRBJ1-4
d_call: -
clone_size: -

cdr3_nt: TGTGCCAGCAGTCTGATCGGGACAGGGGATTCACCCCTCCACTTT
cdr3_aa: CASSLIGTGDSPLHF
v_call: TRBV6-5
j_call: TRBJ1-6
d_call: TRBD1
clone_size: -

cdr3_nt: TGTGCCAGCAGTTACGGGGGGGACACTGAAGCTTTCTTT
cdr3_aa: CASSYGGDTEAFF
v_call: TRBV6-5
j_call: TRBJ1-1
d_call: -
clone_size: -

cdr3_nt: -
cdr3_aa: CASSSSTTTDTQYF
v_call: TRBV27
j_call: TRBJ2-3
d_call: -
clone_size: -

cdr3_nt: TGTGCCATCAGTGAATCGGGGGTTGGCTTCACAGATACGCAGTATTTT
cdr3_aa: CAISESGVGFTDTQYF
v_call: TRBV10-3
j_call: TRBJ2-3
d_call: -
clone_size: -